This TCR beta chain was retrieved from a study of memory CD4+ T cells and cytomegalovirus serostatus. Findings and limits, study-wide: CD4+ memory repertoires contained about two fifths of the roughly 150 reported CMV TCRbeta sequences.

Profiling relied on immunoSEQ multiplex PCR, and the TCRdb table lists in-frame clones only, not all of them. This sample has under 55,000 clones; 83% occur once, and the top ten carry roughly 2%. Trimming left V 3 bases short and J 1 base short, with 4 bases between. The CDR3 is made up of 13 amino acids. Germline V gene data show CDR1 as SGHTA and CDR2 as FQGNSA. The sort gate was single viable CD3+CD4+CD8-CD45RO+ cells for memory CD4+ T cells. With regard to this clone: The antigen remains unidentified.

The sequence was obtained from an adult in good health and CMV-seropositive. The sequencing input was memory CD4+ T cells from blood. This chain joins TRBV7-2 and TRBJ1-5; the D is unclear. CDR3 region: CASSFGSNQPQHF. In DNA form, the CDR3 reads TGTGCCAGCAGCTTTGGCAGCAATCAGCCCCAGCATTTT.